This is a list of T cell receptor beta chains from one sample in a study of human T cells and chemical hapten exposure. One entry per CDR3 protein results from TCRdb running MiXCR on the RACE reads. The top ten clones hold less than 9% of a sample with a few hundred thousand distinct CDR3 sequences, roughly 6% of them seen once. The sample in question was whole blood, obtained in connection with sensitization to the hapten diphenylcyclopropenone (DPC). The receptor source for this set is a woman between 18 and 29 years old with alopecia areata. Some clones in this sample may be carry-over from other donors' samples. CDR3s include the opening cysteine and the closing phenylalanine or tryptophan.

v_gene: TRBV5-6; CDR3aa: CASSLPGTVNYGYTF
v_gene: TRBV7-8; CDR3aa: CASSSLRGPTNEKLFF
v_gene: TRBV6-2/TRBV6-3; CDR3aa: CASSYLREKLFF
v_gene: TRBV7-2; CDR3aa: CASSETSGNTQYF
v_gene: TRBV3-1; CDR3aa: CASSRYSPERGRRNTGELFF
v_gene: TRBV5-1; CDR3aa: CASSFGTSSTDTQYF
v_gene: TRBV28; CDR3aa: CASSFSNEQFF
v_gene: TRBV25-1; CDR3aa: CASSAGTVSYEQYF
v_gene: TRBV6-5; CDR3aa: CASRLLGGGGDEQYF
v_gene: TRBV6-5; CDR3aa: CASSYGGAWPQHF
v_gene: TRBV4-3; CDR3aa: CASSQDLVPGTGSYEQYF
v_gene: TRBV5-1; CDR3aa: CASSPPPGLTVYNSPLHF
v_gene: TRBV20-1; CDR3aa: CSAPPQGQMTDTQYF
v_gene: TRBV18; CDR3aa: CASSLDPPNSPLHF
v_gene: TRBV12-3/TRBV12-4; CDR3aa: CASSLDPNQPQHF
v_gene: TRBV28; CDR3aa: CASSLSRDREMNTQYF
v_gene: TRBV12-5; CDR3aa: CASGSLGGSNQPQHF
v_gene: TRBV2; CDR3aa: CASSGQATGANVLTF
v_gene: TRBV20-1; CDR3aa: CSAPPLLGGNLGDKLFF
v_gene: TRBV28; CDR3aa: CASSGDREIGANVLTF
v_gene: TRBV12-3/TRBV12-4; CDR3aa: CASSFGQFEETQYF
v_gene: TRBV13; CDR3aa: CASSLGGGQDALYGYTF
v_gene: TRBV7-9; CDR3aa: CASSFGLAGNQYF
v_gene: TRBV18; CDR3aa: CASSPPNTDGYTF
v_gene: TRBV20-1; CDR3aa: CSATKVGTYAYNEQFF
v_gene: TRBV12-3/TRBV12-4; CDR3aa: CASSGNSNQPQHF
v_gene: TRBV7-8; CDR3aa: CASSLDRASGNTIYF
v_gene: TRBV4-1; CDR3aa: CASSGPRTGLWAFF
v_gene: TRBV2; CDR3aa: CASSDIVRGQPQHF
v_gene: TRBV5-6; CDR3aa: CASSSRYSGMNTEAFF
v_gene: TRBV7-2; CDR3aa: CASSLEPGSPLHF
v_gene: TRBV27; CDR3aa: CASSLTATLNYGYTF
v_gene: TRBV10-3; CDR3aa: CAISPTGREEAFF
v_gene: TRBV10-3; CDR3aa: CASSIAGGPTDTQYF
v_gene: TRBV5-1; CDR3aa: CASSLNDRAYEQYF
v_gene: TRBV7-2; CDR3aa: CASSLESNQPQHF
v_gene: TRBV6-5; CDR3aa: CASSYAGGVTQYF
v_gene: TRBV7-2; CDR3aa: CASSLARRQTETQYF
v_gene: TRBV28; CDR3aa: CASRGSDNLYTQYF
v_gene: TRBV18; CDR3aa: CASSPSPSRGSQPQHF
v_gene: TRBV12-2; CDR3aa: CASRFRGLAGQFF
v_gene: TRBV9; CDR3aa: CASSPQTGNTGELFF